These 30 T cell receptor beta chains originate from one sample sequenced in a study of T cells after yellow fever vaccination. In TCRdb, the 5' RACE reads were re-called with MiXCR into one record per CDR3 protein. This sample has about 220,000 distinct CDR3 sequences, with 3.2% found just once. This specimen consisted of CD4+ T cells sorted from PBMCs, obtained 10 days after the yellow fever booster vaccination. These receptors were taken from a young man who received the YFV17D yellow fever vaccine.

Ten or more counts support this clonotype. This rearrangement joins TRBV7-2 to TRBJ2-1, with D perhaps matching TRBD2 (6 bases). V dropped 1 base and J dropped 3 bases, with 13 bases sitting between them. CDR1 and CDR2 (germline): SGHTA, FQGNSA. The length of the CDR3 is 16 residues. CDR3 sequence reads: CASSLVSGVIYNEQFF. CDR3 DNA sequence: TGTGCCAGCAGCTTAGTATCGGGGGTTATCTACAATGAGCAGTTCTTC. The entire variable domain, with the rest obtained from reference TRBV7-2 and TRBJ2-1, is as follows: GAGVSQSPSNKVTEKGKDVELRCDPISGHTALYWYRQSLGQGLEFLIYFQGNSAPDKSGLPSDRFSAERTGGSVSTLTIQRTQQEDSAVYLCASSLVSGVIYNEQFFGPGTRLTVL.

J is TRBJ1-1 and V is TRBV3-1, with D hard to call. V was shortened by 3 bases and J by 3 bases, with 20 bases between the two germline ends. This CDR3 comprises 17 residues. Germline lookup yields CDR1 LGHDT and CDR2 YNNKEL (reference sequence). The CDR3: CASSQRTDPGWDTEAFF. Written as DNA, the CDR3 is TGTGCCAGCAGCCAGAGGACGGACCCCGGGTGGGACACTGAAGCTTTCTTT.

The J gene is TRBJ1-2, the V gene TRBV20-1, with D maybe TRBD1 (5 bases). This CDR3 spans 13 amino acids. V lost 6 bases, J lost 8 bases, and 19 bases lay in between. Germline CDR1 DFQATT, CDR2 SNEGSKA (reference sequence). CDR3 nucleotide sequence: TGCAGTGCCCCAGAGCGGCCAGGGCGCGGCTACACCTTC. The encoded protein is CSAPERPGRGYTF.

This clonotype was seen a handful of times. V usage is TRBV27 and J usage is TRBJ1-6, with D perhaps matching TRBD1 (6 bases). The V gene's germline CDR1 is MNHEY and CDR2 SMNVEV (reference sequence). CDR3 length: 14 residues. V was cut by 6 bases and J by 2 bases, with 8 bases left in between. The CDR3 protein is CASSDRPYNSPLHF. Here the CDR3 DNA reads TGTGCCAGCAGCGACAGGCCCTATAATTCACCCCTCCACTTT.

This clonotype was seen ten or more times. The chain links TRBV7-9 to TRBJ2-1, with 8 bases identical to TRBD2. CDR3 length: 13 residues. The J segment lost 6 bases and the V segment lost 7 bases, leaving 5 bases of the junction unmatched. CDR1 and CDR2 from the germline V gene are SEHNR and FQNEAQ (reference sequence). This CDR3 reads CASTGGGGNEQFF. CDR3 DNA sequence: TGTGCCAGCACGGGGGGGGGAGGCAATGAGCAGTTCTTC.

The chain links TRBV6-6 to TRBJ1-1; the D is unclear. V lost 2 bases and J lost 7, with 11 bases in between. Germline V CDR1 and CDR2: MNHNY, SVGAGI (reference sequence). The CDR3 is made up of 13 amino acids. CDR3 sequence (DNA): TGTGCCAGCAGTTACGGGCCGACCGGTGAAGCTTTCTTT. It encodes CASSYGPTGEAFF.

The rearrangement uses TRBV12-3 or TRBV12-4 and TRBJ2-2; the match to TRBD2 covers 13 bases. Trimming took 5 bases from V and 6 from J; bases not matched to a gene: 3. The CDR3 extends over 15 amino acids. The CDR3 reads CASSQTSGGPGELFF. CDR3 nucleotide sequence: TGTGCCAGCAGTCAGACTAGCGGGGGGCCCGGGGAGCTGTTTTTT.

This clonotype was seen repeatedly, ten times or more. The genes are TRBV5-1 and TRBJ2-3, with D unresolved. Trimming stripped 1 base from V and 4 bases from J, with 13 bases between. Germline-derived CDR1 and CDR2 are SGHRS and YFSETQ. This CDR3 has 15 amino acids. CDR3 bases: TGCGCCAGCAGCTTGTTTCGAATTCAGGCAGATACGCAGTATTTT. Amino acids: CASSLFRIQADTQYF.

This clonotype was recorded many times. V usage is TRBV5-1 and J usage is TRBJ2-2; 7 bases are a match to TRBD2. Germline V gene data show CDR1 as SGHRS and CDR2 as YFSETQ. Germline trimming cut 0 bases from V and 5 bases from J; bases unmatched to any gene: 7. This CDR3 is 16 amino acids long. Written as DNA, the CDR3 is TGCGCCAGCAGCTTGGTGGCGGGGGACCTAACCGGGGAGCTGTTTTTT. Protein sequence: CASSLVAGDLTGELFF.

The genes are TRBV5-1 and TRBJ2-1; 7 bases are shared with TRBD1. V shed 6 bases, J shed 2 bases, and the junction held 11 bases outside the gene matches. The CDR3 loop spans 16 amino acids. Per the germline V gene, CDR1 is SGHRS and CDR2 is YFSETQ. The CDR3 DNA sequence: TGCGCCAGCATCGAGACCTTAGGGGGCGCCTACAATGAGCAGTTCTTC. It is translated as CASIETLGGAYNEQFF.

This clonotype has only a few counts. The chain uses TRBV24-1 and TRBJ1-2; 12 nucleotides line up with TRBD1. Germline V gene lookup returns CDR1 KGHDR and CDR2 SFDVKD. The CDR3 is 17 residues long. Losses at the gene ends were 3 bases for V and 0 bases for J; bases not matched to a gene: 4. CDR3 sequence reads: CATSDAGQGATNYGYTF. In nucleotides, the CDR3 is TGTGCCACCAGTGATGCGGGACAGGGGGCCACTAACTATGGCTACACCTTC.

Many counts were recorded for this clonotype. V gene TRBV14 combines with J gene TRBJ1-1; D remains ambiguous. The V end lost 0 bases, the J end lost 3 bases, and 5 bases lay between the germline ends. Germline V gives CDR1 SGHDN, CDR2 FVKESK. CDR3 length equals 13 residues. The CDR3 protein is CASSQDLDTEAFF. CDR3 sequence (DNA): TGTGCCAGCAGCCAAGATCTGGACACTGAAGCTTTCTTT.

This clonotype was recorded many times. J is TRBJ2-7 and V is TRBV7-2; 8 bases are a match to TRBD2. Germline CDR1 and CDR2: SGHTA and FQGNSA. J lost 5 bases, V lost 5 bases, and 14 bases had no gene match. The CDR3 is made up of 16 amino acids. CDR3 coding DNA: TGTGCCAGCAGCCCCCCCGGGGGGGAGGCTGTAAACGAGCAGTACTTC. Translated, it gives CASSPPGGEAVNEQYF.

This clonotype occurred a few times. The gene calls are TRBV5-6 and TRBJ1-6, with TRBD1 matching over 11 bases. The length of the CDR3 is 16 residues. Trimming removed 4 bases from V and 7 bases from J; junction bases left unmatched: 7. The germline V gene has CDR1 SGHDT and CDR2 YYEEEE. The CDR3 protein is CASSSGQGAGNSPLHF. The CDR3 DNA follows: TGTGCCAGCAGCAGCGGACAGGGGGCTGGGAATTCACCCCTCCACTTT.

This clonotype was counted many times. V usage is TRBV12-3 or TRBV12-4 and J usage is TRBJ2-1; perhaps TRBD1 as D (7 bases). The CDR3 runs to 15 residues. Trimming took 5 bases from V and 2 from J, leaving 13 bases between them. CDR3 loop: CASSAQGGTYNEQFF. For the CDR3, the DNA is TGTGCCAGCAGTGCCCAGGGGGGCACCTACAATGAGCAGTTCTTC.

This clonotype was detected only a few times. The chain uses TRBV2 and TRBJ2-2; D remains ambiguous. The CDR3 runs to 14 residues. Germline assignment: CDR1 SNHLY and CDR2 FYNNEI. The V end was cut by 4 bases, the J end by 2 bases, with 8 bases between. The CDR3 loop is CASSVDSNTGELFF. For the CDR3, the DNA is TGTGCCAGCAGTGTCGACTCTAACACCGGGGAGCTGTTTTTT.

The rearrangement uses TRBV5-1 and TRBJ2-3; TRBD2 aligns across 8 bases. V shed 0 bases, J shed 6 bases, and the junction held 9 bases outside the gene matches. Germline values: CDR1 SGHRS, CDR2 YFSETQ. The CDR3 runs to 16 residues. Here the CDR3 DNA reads TGCGCCAGCAGCTTGGGTGATGGGACTAGGGTGGATACGCAGTATTTT. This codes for CASSLGDGTRVDTQYF.

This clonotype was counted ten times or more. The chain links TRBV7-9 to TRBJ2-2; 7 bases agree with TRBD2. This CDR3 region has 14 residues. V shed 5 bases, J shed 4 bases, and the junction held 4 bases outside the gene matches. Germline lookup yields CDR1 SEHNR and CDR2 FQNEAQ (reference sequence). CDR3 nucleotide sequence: TGTGCCAGCAGCCTAATAGCGGGCACCGGGGAGCTGTTTTTT. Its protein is CASSLIAGTGELFF.

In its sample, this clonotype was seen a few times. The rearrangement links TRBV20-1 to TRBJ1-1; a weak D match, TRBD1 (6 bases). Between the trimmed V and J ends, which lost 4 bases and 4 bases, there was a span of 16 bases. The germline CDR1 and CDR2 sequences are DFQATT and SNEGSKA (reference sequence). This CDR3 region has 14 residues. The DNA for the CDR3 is TGCAGTGCTATTCGGGGGCAGGGGAGCACTGAAGCTTTCTTT. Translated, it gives CSAIRGQGSTEAFF.

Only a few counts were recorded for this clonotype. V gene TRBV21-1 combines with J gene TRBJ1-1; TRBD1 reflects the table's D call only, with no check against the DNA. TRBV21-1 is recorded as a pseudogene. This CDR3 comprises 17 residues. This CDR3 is CASSKPRDRGQGIEAFF. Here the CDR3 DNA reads TGTGCCAGCAGCAAACCCCGGGACAGGGGGCAGGGAATCGAAGCTTTCTTT.

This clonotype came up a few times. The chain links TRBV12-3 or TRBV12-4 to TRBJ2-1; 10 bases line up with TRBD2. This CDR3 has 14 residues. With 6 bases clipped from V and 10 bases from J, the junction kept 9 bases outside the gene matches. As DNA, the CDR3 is TGTGCCAGCAGACCCGAGCGGGGGGGCGAGGAGCAGTTCTTC. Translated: CASRPERGGEEQFF.

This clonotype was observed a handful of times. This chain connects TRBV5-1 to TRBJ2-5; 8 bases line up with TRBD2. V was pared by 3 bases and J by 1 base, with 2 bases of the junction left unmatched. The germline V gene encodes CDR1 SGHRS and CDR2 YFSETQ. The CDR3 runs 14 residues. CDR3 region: CASSWTSFQETQYF. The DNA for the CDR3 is TGCGCCAGCAGCTGGACTAGCTTCCAAGAGACCCAGTACTTC.

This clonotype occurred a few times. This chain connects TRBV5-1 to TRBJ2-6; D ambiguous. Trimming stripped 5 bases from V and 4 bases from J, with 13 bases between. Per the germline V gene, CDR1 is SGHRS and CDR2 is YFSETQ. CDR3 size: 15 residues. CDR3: CASSEPSNGANVLTF. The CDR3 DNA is TGCGCCAGCAGTGAACCGTCAAACGGGGCCAACGTCCTGACTTTC.

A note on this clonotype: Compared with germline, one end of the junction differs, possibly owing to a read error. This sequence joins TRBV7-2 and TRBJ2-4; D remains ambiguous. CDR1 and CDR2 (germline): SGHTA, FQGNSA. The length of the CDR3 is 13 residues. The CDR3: CASSLVVQNTQYF. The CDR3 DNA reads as TGTGCCAGCAGCTTAGTAGTGCAAAACACTCAGTACTTC.

The CDR3 protein is CASSIYRGEVQETQYF. CDR3 nucleotide sequence: TGTGCCAGTAGTATTTACCGGGGCGAAGTTCAAGAGACCCAGTACTTC. The genes are TRBV19 and TRBJ2-5, with D perhaps being TRBD1 or TRBD2 (5 bases each). Trimming removed 3 bases at V and 2 bases at J, with 16 bases between. Germline values: CDR1 LNHDA, CDR2 SQIVND (reference sequence). The CDR3 totals 16 residues.

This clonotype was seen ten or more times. CDR3 sequence (DNA): TGCGCCAGCAGCCAAGATAGCCGGTGGTTCCAAGAGACCCAGTACTTC. It translates to CASSQDSRWFQETQYF. V and J are TRBV4-1 and TRBJ2-5; D is ambiguous. Trimming left V 0 bases short and J 1 base short, with 12 bases between. The CDR3 totals 16 residues. Germline CDR1 and CDR2: MGHRA and YSYEKL.

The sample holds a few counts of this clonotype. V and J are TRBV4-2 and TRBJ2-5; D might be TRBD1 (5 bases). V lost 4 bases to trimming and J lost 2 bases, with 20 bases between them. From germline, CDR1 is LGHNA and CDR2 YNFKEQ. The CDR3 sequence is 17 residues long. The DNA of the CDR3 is TGTGCCAGCAGCCCGACAGTGACGGTATCGAGTCAAGAGACCCAGTACTTC. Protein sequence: CASSPTVTVSSQETQYF.

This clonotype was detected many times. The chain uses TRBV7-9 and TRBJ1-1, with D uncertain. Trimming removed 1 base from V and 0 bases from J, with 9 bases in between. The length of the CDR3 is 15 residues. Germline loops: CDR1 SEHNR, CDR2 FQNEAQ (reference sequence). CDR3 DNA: TGTGCCAGCAGCTTAGTACCTAGCATGAACACTGAAGCTTTCTTT. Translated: CASSLVPSMNTEAFF.

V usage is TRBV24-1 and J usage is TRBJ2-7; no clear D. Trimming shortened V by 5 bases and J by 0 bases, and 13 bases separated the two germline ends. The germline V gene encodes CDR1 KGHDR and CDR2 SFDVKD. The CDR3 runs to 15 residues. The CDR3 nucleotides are TGTGCCACCAGTGGCGGCCCTTGGGGCTCCTACGAGCAGTACGTC. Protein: CATSGGPWGSYEQYV.

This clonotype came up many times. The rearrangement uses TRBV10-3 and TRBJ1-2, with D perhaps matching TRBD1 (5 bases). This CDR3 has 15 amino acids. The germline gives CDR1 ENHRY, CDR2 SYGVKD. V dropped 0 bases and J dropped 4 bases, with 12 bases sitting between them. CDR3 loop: CAISESGGALYGYTF. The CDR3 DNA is TGTGCCATCAGTGAGTCTGGCGGGGCCCTCTATGGCTACACCTTC.